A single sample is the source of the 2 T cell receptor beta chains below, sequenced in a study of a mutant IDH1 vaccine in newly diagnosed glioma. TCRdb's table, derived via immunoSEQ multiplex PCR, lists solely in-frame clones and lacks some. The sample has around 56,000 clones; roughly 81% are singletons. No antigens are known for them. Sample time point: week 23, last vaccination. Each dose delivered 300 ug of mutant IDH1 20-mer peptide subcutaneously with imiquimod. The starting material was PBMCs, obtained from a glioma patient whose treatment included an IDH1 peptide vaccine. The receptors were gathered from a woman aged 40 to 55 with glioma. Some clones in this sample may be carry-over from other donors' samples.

The CDR3 nucleotides are TGTGCCAGCAGTGGGCCACAGGGAAGGGGGACTGAAGCTTTCTTT. This codes for CASSGPQGRGTEAFF. This sequence joins TRBV25-1 and TRBJ1-1; D is perhaps TRBD1 (6 bases). This CDR3 comprises 15 residues. The V gene's germline CDR1 is MGHDK and CDR2 SYGVNS. The ends were cut back, 4 bases at V and 5 bases at J, with 17 bases in the middle.

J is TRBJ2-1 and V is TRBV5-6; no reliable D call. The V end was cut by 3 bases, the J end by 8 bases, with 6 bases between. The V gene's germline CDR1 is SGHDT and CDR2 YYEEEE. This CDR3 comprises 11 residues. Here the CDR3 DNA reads TGTGCCAGCAGCTCCCGGGATGAGCAGTTCTTC. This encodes CASSSRDEQFF.